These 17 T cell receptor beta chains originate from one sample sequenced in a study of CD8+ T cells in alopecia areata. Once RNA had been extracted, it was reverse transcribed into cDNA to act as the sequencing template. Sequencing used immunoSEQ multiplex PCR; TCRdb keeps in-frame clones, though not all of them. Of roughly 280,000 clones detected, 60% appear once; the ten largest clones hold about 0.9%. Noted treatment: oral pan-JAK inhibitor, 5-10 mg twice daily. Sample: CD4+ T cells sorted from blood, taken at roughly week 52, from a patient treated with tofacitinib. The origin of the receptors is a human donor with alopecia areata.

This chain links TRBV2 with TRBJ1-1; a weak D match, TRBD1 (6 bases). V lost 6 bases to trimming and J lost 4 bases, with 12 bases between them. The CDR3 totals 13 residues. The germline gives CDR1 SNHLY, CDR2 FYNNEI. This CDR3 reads CASRTTRGTEAFF. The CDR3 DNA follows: TGTGCCAGCAGAACTACCAGGGGCACTGAAGCTTTCTTT.

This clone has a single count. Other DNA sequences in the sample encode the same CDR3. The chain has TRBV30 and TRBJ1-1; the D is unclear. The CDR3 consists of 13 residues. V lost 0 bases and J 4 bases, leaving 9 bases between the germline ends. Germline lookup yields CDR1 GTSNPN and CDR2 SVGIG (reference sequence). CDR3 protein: CAWSVREGTEAFF. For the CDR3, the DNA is TGTGCCTGGAGTGTACGAGAGGGCACTGAAGCTTTCTTT.

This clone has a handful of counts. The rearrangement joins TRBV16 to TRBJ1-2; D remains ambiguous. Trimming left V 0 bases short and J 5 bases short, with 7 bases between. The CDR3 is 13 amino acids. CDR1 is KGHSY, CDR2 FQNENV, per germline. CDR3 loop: CASSQSRGYGYTF. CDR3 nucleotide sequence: TGTGCCAGCAGCCAATCTCGAGGGTATGGCTACACCTTC.

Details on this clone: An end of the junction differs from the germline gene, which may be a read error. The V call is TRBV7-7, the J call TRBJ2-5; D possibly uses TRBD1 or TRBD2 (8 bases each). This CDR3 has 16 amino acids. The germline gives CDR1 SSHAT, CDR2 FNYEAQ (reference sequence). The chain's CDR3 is CASSPRGDRRPETQYF. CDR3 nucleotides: TGTGCTAGCAGCCCGCGGGGGGACAGGCGGCCAGAGACCCAGTACTTC.

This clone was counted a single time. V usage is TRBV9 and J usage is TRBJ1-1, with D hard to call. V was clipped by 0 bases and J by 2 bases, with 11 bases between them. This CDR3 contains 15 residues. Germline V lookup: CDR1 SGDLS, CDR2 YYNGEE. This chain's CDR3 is CASSVAEGFNTEAFF. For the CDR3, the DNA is TGTGCCAGCAGCGTAGCCGAGGGCTTCAACACTGAAGCTTTCTTT.

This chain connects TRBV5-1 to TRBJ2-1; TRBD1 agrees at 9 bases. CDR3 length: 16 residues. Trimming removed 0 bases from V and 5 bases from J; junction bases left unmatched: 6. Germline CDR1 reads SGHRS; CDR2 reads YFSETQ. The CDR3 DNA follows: TGCGCCAGCAGCTTGGTAGGACAGGGGAACGACAATGAGCAGTTCTTC. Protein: CASSLVGQGNDNEQFF.

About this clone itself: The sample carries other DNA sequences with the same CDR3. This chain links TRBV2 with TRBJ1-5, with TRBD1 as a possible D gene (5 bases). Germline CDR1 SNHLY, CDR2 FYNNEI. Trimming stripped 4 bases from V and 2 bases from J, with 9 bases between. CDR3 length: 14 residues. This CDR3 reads CASSGLGGNQPQHF. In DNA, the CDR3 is TGTGCCAGCAGTGGTTTAGGGGGCAATCAGCCCCAGCATTTT.

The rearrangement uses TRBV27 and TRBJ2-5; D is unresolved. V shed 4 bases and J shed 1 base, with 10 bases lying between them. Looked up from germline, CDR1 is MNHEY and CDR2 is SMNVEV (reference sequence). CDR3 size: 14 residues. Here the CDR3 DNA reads TGTGCCAGCAGTTCCTTCGCCGCCCAAGAGACCCAGTACTTC. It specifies CASSSFAAQETQYF.

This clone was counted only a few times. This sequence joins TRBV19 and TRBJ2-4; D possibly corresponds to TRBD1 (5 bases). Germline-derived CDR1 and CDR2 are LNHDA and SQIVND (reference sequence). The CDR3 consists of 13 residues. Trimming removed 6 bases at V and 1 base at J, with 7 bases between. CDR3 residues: CASRDKAKNIQYF. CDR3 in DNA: TGTGCCAGTAGGGACAAGGCCAAAAACATTCAGTACTTC.

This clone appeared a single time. Written as DNA, the CDR3 is TGTGCCAGCAGCCGCGCTGTCGGAGGACAGGGCCCCTACGAGCAGTACTTC. Protein: CASSRAVGGQGPYEQYF. The V and J genes are TRBV4-2 and TRBJ2-7; 8 positions match TRBD1. Germline CDR1 LGHNA, CDR2 YNFKEQ. This CDR3 is built from 17 residues. The junction had 13 bases not matched to a gene; V was cut back by 4 bases and J by 2 bases.

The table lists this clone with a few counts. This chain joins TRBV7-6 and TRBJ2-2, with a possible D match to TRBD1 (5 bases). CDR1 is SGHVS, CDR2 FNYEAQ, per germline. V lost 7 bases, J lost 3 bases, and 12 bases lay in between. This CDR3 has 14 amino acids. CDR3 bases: TGTGCCAGCACCGACAGAGCCCACACCGGGGAGCTGTTTTTT. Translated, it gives CASTDRAHTGELFF.

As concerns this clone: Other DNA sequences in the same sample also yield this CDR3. The CDR3 bases are TGTGCCTGGAGTGTGACAGGGGAGCTGTTTTTT. This encodes CAWSVTGELFF. V and J are TRBV30 and TRBJ2-2, with D hard to call. CDR3 size: 11 residues. V shed 0 bases and J shed 8 bases, with 4 bases lying between them. Per the germline V gene, CDR1 is GTSNPN and CDR2 is SVGIG (reference sequence).

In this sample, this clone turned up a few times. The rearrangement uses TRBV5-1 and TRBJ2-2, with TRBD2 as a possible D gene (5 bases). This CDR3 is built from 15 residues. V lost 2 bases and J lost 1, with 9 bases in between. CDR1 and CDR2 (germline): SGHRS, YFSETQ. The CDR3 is CASSLSGWNTGELFF. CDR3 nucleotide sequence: TGCGCCAGCAGCTTAAGCGGCTGGAACACCGGGGAGCTGTTTTTT. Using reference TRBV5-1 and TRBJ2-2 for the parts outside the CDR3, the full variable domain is KAGVTQTPRYLIKTRGQQVTLSCSPISGHRSVSWYQQTPGQGLQFLFEYFSETQRNKGNFPGRFSGRQFSNSRSEMNVSTLELGDSALYLCASSLSGWNTGELFFGEGSRLTVL.

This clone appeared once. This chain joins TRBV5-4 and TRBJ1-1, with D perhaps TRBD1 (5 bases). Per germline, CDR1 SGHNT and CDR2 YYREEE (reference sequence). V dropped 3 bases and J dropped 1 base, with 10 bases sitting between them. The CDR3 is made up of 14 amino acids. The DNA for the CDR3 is TGTGCCAGCAGCTCGGGACTGCAGAACACTGAAGCTTTCTTT. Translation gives CASSSGLQNTEAFF.

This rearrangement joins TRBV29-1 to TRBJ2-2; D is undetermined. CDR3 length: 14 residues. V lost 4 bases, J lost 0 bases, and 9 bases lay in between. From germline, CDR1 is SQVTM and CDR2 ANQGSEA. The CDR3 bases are TGCAGCGTTGTTTCTCAGGCGAACACCGGGGAGCTGTTTTTT. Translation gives CSVVSQANTGELFF.

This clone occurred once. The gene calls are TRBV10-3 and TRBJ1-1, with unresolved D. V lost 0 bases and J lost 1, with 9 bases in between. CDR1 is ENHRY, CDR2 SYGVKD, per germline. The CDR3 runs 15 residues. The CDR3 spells CAISESISWNTEAFF. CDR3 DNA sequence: TGTGCCATCAGTGAGTCGATCAGTTGGAACACTGAAGCTTTCTTT.

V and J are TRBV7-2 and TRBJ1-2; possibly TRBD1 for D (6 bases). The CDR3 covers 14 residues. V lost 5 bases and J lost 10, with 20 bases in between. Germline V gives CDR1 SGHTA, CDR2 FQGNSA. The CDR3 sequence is CASSRDTLREDYTF. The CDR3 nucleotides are TGTGCCAGCAGCAGGGACACCTTACGAGAGGACTACACCTTC.